These T cell receptor beta chains were read from a single sample in a study of PD-1 blockade in classical Hodgkin lymphoma. Assay: immunoSEQ multiplex PCR; the TCRdb copy retains only in-frame clones and omits some. The data hold around 22,000 clones, with around 77% observed a single time. The sample here was peripheral blood mononuclear cells (PBMCs), taken before the second cycle of nivolumab. The receptors originated from a human donor with classical Hodgkin lymphoma. CDR3s include the opening cysteine and the closing phenylalanine or tryptophan. The D gene is left open where the match is weak. Rows may omit the clone size; those that give it use once, few, many or a size class.

size | length | J | D | V | DNA | CDR3
. | 14 | TRBJ1-5 | . | TRBV6-5 | TGTGCCAGCAGCGACCGGGCCCTAAATCAGCCCCAGCATTTT | CASSDRALNQPQHF
medium-sized | 15 | TRBJ2-2 | TRBD2 | TRBV6-7 | TGTGCCAGCGTGGGGGGACTAGTTACTATCGGGGAGCTGTTTTTT | CASVGGLVTIGELFF
. | 13 | TRBJ1-1 | . | TRBV21-1 | TGTGCCAGCAGCAAAATTCGAGGGTATGAAGCTTTCTTT | CASSKIRGYEAFF
. | 14 | TRBJ2-1 | TRBD2 | TRBV11-2 | TGTGCCAGCAGCTTAGGACTAGCATACAATGAGCAGTTCTTC | CASSLGLAYNEQFF
. | 17 | TRBJ2-7 | . | TRBV5-4 | TGCGCCAGCAGCCAAGCGTCCCCTAACGACATGACCTACGAGCAGTACTTC | CASSQASPNDMTYEQYF
. | 15 | TRBJ2-1 | . | TRBV5-6 | TGTGCCAGCAGGGTCTTCCTGGATACCTACAATGAGCAGTTCTTC | CASRVFLDTYNEQFF
. | 16 | TRBJ2-1 | TRBD2 | TRBV27 | TGTGCCAGCTTAGCGGGAGAGCAACCTGCCTACAATGAGCAGTTCTTC | CASLAGEQPAYNEQFF
. | 13 | TRBJ1-5 | TRBD1 | TRBV6-6 | TGTGCCACCAAGACAGGGGGCAATCAGCCCCAGCATTTT | CATKTGGNQPQHF
. | 14 | TRBJ1-3 | . | TRBV7-9 | TGTGCCAGCAGCTTAGGTAGAACTGGAAACACCATATATTTT | CASSLGRTGNTIYF
. | 16 | TRBJ1-1 | TRBD1 | TRBV5-6 | TGTGCCAGCAGCTTGGCAATCCGACAGGGTTACACTGAAGCTTTCTTT | CASSLAIRQGYTEAFF
. | 13 | TRBJ1-3 | TRBD1 | TRBV28 | TGTGCCAGCGACAGGGGGGCTGGAAACACCATATATTTT | CASDRGAGNTIYF
few | 14 | TRBJ2-2 | . | TRBV6-1 | TGTGCCAGCATGCGGGAAGCGAACACCGGGGAGCTGTTTTTT | CASMREANTGELFF
. | 16 | TRBJ2-5 | . | TRBV7-7 | TGTGCTAGCAGCCCCTGGGACATTGGAGACCAAGAGACCCAGTACTTC | CASSPWDIGDQETQYF
. | 16 | TRBJ1-6 | . | TRBV6-5 | TGTGCCAGCAGTTACTCGAGCCCCTTTTTTAATTCACCCCTCCACTTT | CASSYSSPFFNSPLHF
few | 14 | TRBJ2-5 | . | TRBV5-6 | TGTGCCAGCAGCTTGGGTATGAGTGCGGAGACCCAGTACTTC | CASSLGMSAETQYF
. | 15 | TRBJ2-1 | . | TRBV15 | TGTGCCACCAGCAGAGTAGGGGGTGACTACAATGAGCAGTTCTTC | CATSRVGGDYNEQFF
. | 13 | TRBJ1-1 | . | TRBV6-6 | TGTGCCAGCAGTTCACACATGAACACTGAAGCTTTCTTT | CASSSHMNTEAFF
. | 18 | TRBJ1-3 | . | TRBV30 | TGTGCCTGGAGTCGACGCAAAGCAGGGGAAGGGTCTGGAAACACCATATATTTT | CAWSRRKAGEGSGNTIYF
. | 16 | TRBJ1-6 | . | TRBV7-2 | TGTGCCAGCAGCTTAGAGCCCCGCTCCTATAATTCACCCCTCCACTTT | CASSLEPRSYNSPLHF
. | 16 | TRBJ1-6 | TRBD1 | TRBV7-9 | TGTGCCAGCAGCTCTGAACAGGGGGCTTATAATTCACCCCTCCACTTT | CASSSEQGAYNSPLHF
. | 17 | TRBJ2-3 | TRBD1 | TRBV6-1 | TGTGCCAGCAGTGAATGGGGGACAGGGAGATTGATAGATACGCAGTATTTT | CASSEWGTGRLIDTQYF
. | 16 | TRBJ1-2 | . | TRBV6-5 | TGTGCCAGCAGTTACTCTAGGCCTGGAGGGATCTATGGCTACACCTTC | CASSYSRPGGIYGYTF
few | 13 | TRBJ1-2 | . | TRBV14 | TGTGCCAGCAGCCACAGCGCAAACTATGGCTACACCTTC | CASSHSANYGYTF
medium-sized | 14 | TRBJ2-5 | TRBD1 | TRBV10-1 | TGCGCCAGGGCAGGGGGCGGTTGGGAACCGACCCAGTACTTC | CARAGGGWEPTQYF
. | 15 | TRBJ2-1 | TRBD2 | TRBV9 | TGTGCCAGCAGCATCGAAAAAAGCGGGAGCAATGAGCAGTTCTTC | CASSIEKSGSNEQFF
once | 15 | TRBJ1-3 | . | TRBV7-9 | TGTGCCAGCAGCCCTGCCATGGGGTCTGGAAACACCATATATTTT | CASSPAMGSGNTIYF
. | 14 | TRBJ1-4 | . | TRBV19 | TGTGCCAGTAGTAGCCGGGGCACTAATGAAAAACTGTTTTTT | CASSSRGTNEKLFF
. | 17 | TRBJ1-1 | TRBD1 | TRBV2 | TGTGCCAGCAGTGACGCTGCACAGGGGGGAGGGTACACTGAAGCTTTCTTT | CASSDAAQGGGYTEAFF
. | 12 | TRBJ2-2 | . | TRBV6-5 | TGTGCCAGCAGTTACTCGGGCGGGGAGCTGTTTTTT | CASSYSGGELFF